Each of the 2 T cell receptor beta chains below was sequenced from the same sample in a study of long-term antiretroviral therapy in people with HIV. The run of the v3.0 immunoSEQ assay was at survey level. The repertoire was sequenced with immunoSEQ multiplex PCR; TCRdb's copy has only in-frame clones and lacks some. Of 15,000 or so clones listed, around 90% are singletons. The sequencing here drew on unsorted PBMCs, taken 2.1 years after starting antiretroviral therapy. These receptors were collected from a woman in her 40s with HIV.

The chain is built from TRBV7-6 and TRBJ1-6; D perhaps matches TRBD1 (6 bases). The CDR3 totals 17 residues. V shed 1 base and J shed 7 bases, with 17 bases lying between them. CDR1 is SGHVS and CDR2 is FNYEAQ in the germline V gene. CDR3 coding DNA: TGTGCCAGCAGCTTAGAGATCGGACGGACAGTAAATTCACCCCTCCACTTT. It encodes CASSLEIGRTVNSPLHF.

This rearrangement joins TRBV19 to TRBJ1-3; 7 bases are shared with TRBD1. J was trimmed by 0 bases and V by 5 bases; bases with no gene match: 10. The germline gives CDR1 LNHDA, CDR2 SQIVND (reference sequence). This CDR3 comprises 17 residues. CDR3 amino acids: CASSYSAGGNSGNTIYF. CDR3 coding DNA: TGTGCCAGTAGTTACTCTGCAGGGGGTAACTCTGGAAACACCATATATTTT.